Listed here is a single T cell receptor beta chain. Its antigen is not known. These data come from a study of CD8+ T cells in alopecia areata. Study-level background: Treated patients received oral tofacitinib, 5 to 10 mg twice daily. Scoring treated patients' severity relied on the percentage of scalp area affected. Study-level findings and limits: Given one nonresponder, whether baseline CD8+ expansion relates to response remains uncertain.

The treatment: oral pan-JAK inhibitor, 5-10 mg twice daily. PBMCs, the starting material, were the source of sorted CD4+ and CD8+ T cells. As the sequencing template, cDNA was produced by extracting RNA and reverse transcribing it. The assay was immunoSEQ multiplex PCR, and TCRdb's table has in-frame clones only and misses some. The sample contains 210,000 or so clones, roughly 66% of which appear only once. This sequence was found in a human donor with alopecia areata. The sequences come from CD4+ T cells sorted from blood, collected at approximately week 44, from a patient treated with tofacitinib.

The CDR3 DNA is TGTGCCAGCAGCTTGGTCGCGGGGTCGGGGGATACGCAGTATTTT. Protein product: CASSLVAGSGDTQYF. The V gene is TRBV5-6, the J gene TRBJ2-3, with D possibly TRBD2 on 6 matching bases. The CDR3 has 15 residues. Germline V CDR1 and CDR2: SGHDT, YYEEEE. Trimming left V 0 bases short and J 6 bases short, with 14 bases between.